The clone carrying this T cell receptor beta chain appeared a few times. The antigen is not known. This specimen includes other DNA sequences encoding the same CDR3. These data are taken from a study of shared clonotypes between healthy human individuals. Across the whole study: In total, the donors were two women and three men aged 18 to 49. Study-level findings and limits: The sampled material consisted only of blood, and tissue repertoires are likely to differ.

CDR3 length equals 13 residues. The V end lost 5 bases, the J end lost 3 bases, and 10 bases lay between the germline ends. CDR1 and CDR2 (germline): SEHNR, FQNEAQ (reference sequence). An assay was performed, and its level was deep. Method: immunoSEQ multiplex PCR; TCRdb's copy keeps in-frame clones and lacks some. The sample lists nearly 500,000 clones; 60% to 85% were seen once. Healthy HIV-negative adults without recent acute infections or vaccinations served as donors. Specimen: PBMCs. This rearrangement joins TRBV7-9 to TRBJ1-1; a possible D gene is TRBD1 (6 bases). This clonotype originated in a woman in her thirties or forties in good health. Some clones in this sample may be carry-over from other donors' samples. The CDR3 spells CASSTQGYTEAFF. CDR3 coding DNA: TGTGCCAGCAGCACCCAGGGGTACACTGAAGCTTTCTTT. The full variable domain, its missing parts supplied by reference TRBV7-9 and TRBJ1-1, is DTGVSQNPRHKITKRGQNVTFRCDPISEHNRLYWYRQTLGQGPEFLTYFQNEAQLEKSRLLSDRFSAERPKGSFSTLEIQRTEQGDSAMYLCASSTQGYTEAFFGQGTRLTVV.